This T cell receptor beta chain came from a study of CD8+ T cells in alopecia areata. Overall study results and limits: Since there was just one nonresponder, nobody can yet say how baseline CD8+ expansion ties to response.

As for treatment: oral pan-JAK inhibitor, 5-10 mg twice daily. Researchers gathered lesional scalp punch biopsies and peripheral blood from patients with alopecia areata. The CDR3 sequence is 15 residues long. V gave up 3 bases and J gave up 1 base, with 12 bases separating them. Per the germline V gene, CDR1 is MNHEY and CDR2 is SMNVEV (reference sequence). In the case of this clone: No antigen is known for it.

RNA was isolated and reverse transcribed to cDNA, the sequencing template. Assay: immunoSEQ multiplex PCR; the TCRdb copy retains only in-frame clones and omits some. The sample lists some 190,000 clones; about 47% were seen once. The chain combines TRBV27 with TRBJ2-5, with D possibly TRBD2 on 5 matching bases. The receptor was derived from a human donor with alopecia areata. The source material was CD8+ T cells sorted from blood, sampled around week 53, from a patient treated with tofacitinib. The CDR3 is CASSFGITRQETQYF. The CDR3 region has the DNA TGTGCCAGCAGTTTCGGGATTACCCGCCAAGAGACCCAGTACTTC.